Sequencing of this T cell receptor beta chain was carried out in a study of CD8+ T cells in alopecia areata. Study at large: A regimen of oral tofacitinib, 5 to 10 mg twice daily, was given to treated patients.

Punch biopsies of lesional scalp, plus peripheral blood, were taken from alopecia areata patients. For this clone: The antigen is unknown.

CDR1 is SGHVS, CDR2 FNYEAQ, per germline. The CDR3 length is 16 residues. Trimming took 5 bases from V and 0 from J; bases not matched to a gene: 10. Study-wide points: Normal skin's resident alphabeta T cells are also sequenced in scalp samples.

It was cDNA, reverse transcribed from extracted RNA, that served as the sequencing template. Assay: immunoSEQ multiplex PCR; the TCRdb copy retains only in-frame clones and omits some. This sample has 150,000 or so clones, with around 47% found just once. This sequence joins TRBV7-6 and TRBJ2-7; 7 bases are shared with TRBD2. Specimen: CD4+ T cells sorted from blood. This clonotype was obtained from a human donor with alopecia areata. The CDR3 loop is CASSTRGRAGSYEQYF. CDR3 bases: TGTGCCAGCAGCACTAGAGGGAGGGCTGGCTCCTACGAGCAGTACTTC. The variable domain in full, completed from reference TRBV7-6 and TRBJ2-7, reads GAGVSQSPRYKVTKRGQDVALRCDPISGHVSLYWYRQALGQGPEFLTYFNYEAQQDKSGLPNDRFSAERPEGSISTLTIQRTEQRDSAMYRCASSTRGRAGSYEQYFGPGTRLTVT.